The entry below gives a single T cell receptor (beta chain) sequence along with its context. This entry is derived from a study of blood T cell repertoires in COVID-19. Produced via immunoSEQ multiplex PCR; TCRdb's table is partial and in-frame only. The repertoire holds some 240,000 clones, with approximately 82% as singletons. The germline gives CDR1 LNHNV, CDR2 YYDKDF (reference sequence). V gave up 4 bases and J gave up 0 bases, with 10 bases separating them. The CDR3 loop spans 15 amino acids. This sequence joins TRBV15 and TRBJ1-3; D might be TRBD1 (6 bases). This clonotype was sampled from a man aged 45-65 years with active or convalescent COVID-19. The sequenced sample consisted of peripheral blood. This CDR3 is CATSKGGFSGNTIYF. For the CDR3, the DNA is TGTGCCACCAGCAAGGGGGGGTTCTCTGGAAACACCATATATTTT.